This T cell receptor beta chain was profiled in a study of shared clonotypes between healthy human individuals. V dropped 6 bases and J dropped 3; count of bases not matched to a gene: 7. CDR3 size: 15 residues. In germline, CDR1 is LNHDA, CDR2 SQIVND (reference sequence). TCRdb's table, derived via immunoSEQ multiplex PCR, lists solely in-frame clones and lacks some. The table has 2 million to 3 million clones, 93% seen once. This clonotype originated in a young man in good health. Some clones in this sample may be carry-over from other donors' samples. V is TRBV19 and J is TRBJ2-3, with 9 nucleotides matching TRBD2. Material: naive CD4+ T cells from PBMCs. Indicated subset: CD45RA+ positively selected. The CDR3 spells CASSTLAGSTDTQYF. The DNA of the CDR3 is TGTGCCAGTAGCACTCTAGCGGGAAGTACAGATACGCAGTATTTT.